This TCR beta chain was recovered during a study of blood T cell repertoires in COVID-19. Study details: Researchers got acute and convalescent COVID-19 samples from the United States, Italy and Spain.

As originally analysed: Estimated nucleated cell counts came from reference gene primer amplification. TCRdb keeps only in-frame clones here, not all; method: immunoSEQ multiplex PCR. The DNA gave D and trimming, while V, J and clone size come from that table. The table lists about 370,000 clones, 91% of them singletons. V shed 3 bases and J shed 3 bases, with 13 bases lying between them. This CDR3 is built from 14 residues. In germline, CDR1 is SGDLS, CDR2 YYNGEE. During the 2 weeks before they entered the study, exposed participants had met someone with a PCR-confirmed or clinician-diagnosed COVID-19 case.

The origin of this receptor is a woman aged 35 to 49 who had been exposed to COVID-19. Sequencing was done on a sample of PBMCs or T cells enriched from blood (not recorded which). The rearrangement joins TRBV9 to TRBJ2-7, with D maybe TRBD2 (6 bases). The CDR3 loop is CASSGGGGSYEQYF. The CDR3 DNA reads TGTGCCAGCAGCGGGGGCGGAGGGAGCTACGAGCAGTACTTC.